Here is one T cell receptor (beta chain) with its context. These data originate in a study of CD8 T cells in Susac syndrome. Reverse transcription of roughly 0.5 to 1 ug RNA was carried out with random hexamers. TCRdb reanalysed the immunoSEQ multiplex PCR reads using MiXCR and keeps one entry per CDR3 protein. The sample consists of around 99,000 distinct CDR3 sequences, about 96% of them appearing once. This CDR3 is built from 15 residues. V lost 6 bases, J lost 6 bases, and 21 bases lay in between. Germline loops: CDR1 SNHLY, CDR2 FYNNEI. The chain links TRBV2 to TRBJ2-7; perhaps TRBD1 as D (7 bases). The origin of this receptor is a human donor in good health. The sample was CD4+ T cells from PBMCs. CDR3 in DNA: TGTGCCAGCAGGGAACAGGGGACTTTGGCTGCCGAGCAGTACTTC. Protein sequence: CASREQGTLAAEQYF.